The 23 T cell receptor beta chains presented below share a single source sample, sequenced in a study of shared clonotypes between healthy human individuals. TCRdb's table, derived via immunoSEQ multiplex PCR, lists solely in-frame clones and lacks some. The sample carries some 580,000 clones, about 96% recorded once. The source material was naive CD4+ T cells sorted from blood. The subset: CD45RA+ positively selected. The receptors originated from a woman in her 30s in good health.

The J gene is TRBJ2-7, the V gene TRBV7-2; tentatively, D is TRBD1 (6 bases). Germline lookup yields CDR1 SGHTA and CDR2 FQGNSA. There are 16 residues in the CDR3. V lost 1 base and J lost 2, with 15 bases in between. The CDR3 here is CASSLEMAGEPYEQYF. The DNA of the CDR3 is TGTGCCAGCAGCTTAGAGATGGCAGGGGAGCCCTACGAGCAGTACTTC.

The chain couples TRBV19 to TRBJ1-1; 8 bases agree with TRBD1. CDR3 length equals 19 residues. Looked up from germline, CDR1 is LNHDA and CDR2 is SQIVND (reference sequence). The V segment lost 7 bases and the J segment 4 bases; nucleotides outside the gene matches: 23. CDR3 residues: CASKGRTGGGRSSSTEAFF. As DNA, the CDR3 is TGTGCCAGTAAGGGGCGAACAGGGGGAGGGCGCTCGTCAAGCACTGAAGCTTTCTTT. Full variable domain (remainder filled in from reference TRBV19 and TRBJ1-1): DGGITQSPKYLFRKEGQNVTLSCEQNLNHDAMYWYRQDPGQGLRLIYYSQIVNDFQKGDIAEGYSVSREKKESFPLTVTSAQKNPTAFYLCASKGRTGGGRSSSTEAFFGQGTRLTVV.

V usage is TRBV5-5 and J usage is TRBJ2-7; D gene uncertain. Germline assignment: CDR1 SGHKS and CDR2 YYEKEE (reference sequence). Trimming took 0 bases from V and 1 from J, leaving 8 bases between them. The CDR3 length is 14 residues. The CDR3 here is CASSLAASSYEQYF. CDR3 nucleotides: TGTGCCAGCAGCTTGGCCGCCAGTTCCTACGAGCAGTACTTC.

The chain recombines TRBV9 with TRBJ2-3; possibly TRBD2 for D (6 bases). V dropped 0 bases and J dropped 3 bases, with 20 bases sitting between them. CDR1 is SGDLS and CDR2 is YYNGEE in the germline V gene. CDR3 size: 18 residues. CDR3 region: CASSVESGVPVRTDTQYF. Written as DNA, the CDR3 is TGTGCCAGCAGCGTAGAATCGGGGGTTCCGGTACGGACAGATACGCAGTATTTT.

The chain combines TRBV19 with TRBJ2-2; D call uncertain. The CDR3 runs to 15 residues. The ends were cut back, 4 bases at V and 5 bases at J, with 14 bases in the middle. Germline loops: CDR1 LNHDA, CDR2 SQIVND (reference sequence). Written as DNA, the CDR3 is TGTGCCAGTAGTACGTTAGACCAGAGGACCGGGGAGCTGTTTTTT. The encoded protein is CASSTLDQRTGELFF.

The chain has TRBV2 and TRBJ1-5; D is possibly TRBD1 (6 bases). The V gene lost 6 bases and the J gene lost 2 bases, with 17 bases spanning the gap. Germline assignment: CDR1 SNHLY and CDR2 FYNNEI. The CDR3 has 16 residues. CDR3 sequence (DNA): TGTGCCAGCAGCGGAACAGGGTGGTCGGGCAATCAGCCCCAGCATTTT. Its protein product is CASSGTGWSGNQPQHF.

V and J are TRBV7-7 and TRBJ2-3, with 7 bases aligning to TRBD1. Germline V lookup: CDR1 SSHAT, CDR2 FNYEAQ (reference sequence). The CDR3 spans 14 residues. V dropped 3 bases and J dropped 4; count of bases not matched to a gene: 4. CDR3 in amino acids: CASSLSGTADTQYF. DNA for the CDR3: TGTGCCAGCAGCTTGTCCGGGACAGCAGATACGCAGTATTTT.

V and J are TRBV5-1 and TRBJ2-1; 9 nucleotides agree with TRBD2. The germline V gene encodes CDR1 SGHRS and CDR2 YFSETQ. The CDR3 covers 16 residues. V trimming: 8 bases; J trimming: 0 bases; junction bases outside the gene matches: 9. DNA of the CDR3: TGCGCCAGTACCGTGGCGGGAGGGGGCTCCTACAATGAGCAGTTCTTC. Encoded protein: CASTVAGGGSYNEQFF. The variable domain in full, with the rest retrieved from reference TRBV5-1 and TRBJ2-1, is KAGVTQTPRYLIKTRGQQVTLSCSPISGHRSVSWYQQTPGQGLQFLFEYFSETQRNKGNFPGRFSGRQFSNSRSEMNVSTLELGDSALYLCASTVAGGGSYNEQFFGPGTRLTVL.

The chain employs TRBV5-4 and TRBJ1-1; D not resolved. CDR1 is SGHNT and CDR2 is YYREEE in the germline V gene (reference sequence). The CDR3 contains 13 residues. V dropped 2 bases and J dropped 1 base, with 6 bases sitting between them. CDR3 nucleotide sequence: TGTGCCAGCAGCTTTAGCCAGAACACTGAAGCTTTCTTT. Residues: CASSFSQNTEAFF.

V and J are TRBV18 and TRBJ1-1; D not resolved. CDR3 length equals 14 residues. Germline lookup yields CDR1 KGHSH and CDR2 LQKENI. The V and J ends lost 3 bases and 1 base respectively, with 9 bases between them. For the CDR3, the DNA is TGTGCCAGCTCACCTAGGGCAGCGAACACTGAAGCTTTCTTT. Translated, it gives CASSPRAANTEAFF.

The chain's CDR3 is CASSFTRGGKSYGYTF. The CDR3 DNA follows: TGTGCCAGCAGCTTTACCCGAGGGGGGAAAAGCTATGGCTACACCTTC. The chain joins TRBV7-3 to TRBJ1-2; D perhaps matches TRBD1 (6 bases). Germline V gives CDR1 SGHTA, CDR2 FQGTGA. The V gene lost 3 bases and the J gene lost 4 bases, with 18 bases spanning the gap. CDR3 size: 16 residues.

The chain carries TRBV7-9 and TRBJ1-4, with D hard to call. The CDR3 has 13 amino acids. Germline-derived CDR1 and CDR2 are SEHNR and FQNEAQ (reference sequence). V lost 6 bases and J lost 4, with 9 bases in between. The CDR3 here is CASSLEVNEKLFF. The CDR3, as DNA: TGTGCCAGCAGTCTAGAGGTTAATGAAAAACTGTTTTTT.

The sample holds one count of this clone. J is TRBJ1-4 and V is TRBV15; 8 bases agree with TRBD1. V shed 4 bases and J 7 bases; nucleotides not matched to a gene: 8. Germline V gives CDR1 LNHNV, CDR2 YYDKDF (reference sequence). There are 15 residues in the CDR3. In DNA, the CDR3 is TGTGCCACCAGCATTTCGACAGGGGCGGCTGAAAAACTGTTTTTT. Translating gives CATSISTGAAEKLFF. Using reference TRBV15 and TRBJ1-4 for the parts outside the CDR3, the full variable domain is DAMVIQNPRYQVTQFGKPVTLSCSQTLNHNVMYWYQQKSSQAPKLLFHYYDKDFNNEADTPDNFQSRRPNTSFCFLDIRSPGLGDTAMYLCATSISTGAAEKLFFGSGTQLSVL.

This chain links TRBV9 with TRBJ1-1, with a weak D call TRBD1 (6 bases). The CDR3 length is 15 residues. The V gene's germline CDR1 is SGDLS and CDR2 YYNGEE. Deletions cut 0 bases from V and 1 base from J, with 10 bases between. The CDR3 is CASSVGARGNTEAFF. DNA of the CDR3: TGTGCCAGCAGCGTAGGTGCCAGGGGGAACACTGAAGCTTTCTTT.

This clone occurred a few times. The chain's CDR3 is CASSPGTFETQYF. CDR3 in DNA: TGCGCCAGCAGCCCCGGGACTTTCGAGACCCAGTACTTC. The chain combines TRBV5-1 with TRBJ2-5; possibly TRBD2 for D (6 bases). There are 13 residues in the CDR3. Germline CDR1 reads SGHRS; CDR2 reads YFSETQ. V was cut by 4 bases and J by 5 bases, with 12 bases left in between.

On this clone itself: Additional DNA sequences in this sample encode the identical CDR3. This chain links TRBV28 with TRBJ2-7; D not certain. Trimming left V 6 bases short and J 2 bases short, with 11 bases between. The CDR3 sequence is 13 residues long. Per the germline V gene, CDR1 is MDHEN and CDR2 is SYDVKM. The CDR3 DNA reads TGTGCCAGCAGCCTCGGGCCTACCTACGAGCAGTACTTC. This gives the protein CASSLGPTYEQYF.

The chain combines TRBV29-1 with TRBJ2-7; maybe TRBD2 (5 bases). Germline CDR1 is SQVTM and CDR2 is ANQGSEA. The CDR3 has 15 residues. Trimming took 5 bases from V and 0 from J, leaving 17 bases between them. CDR3 in amino acids: CSVRRAGPSSYEQYF. Here the CDR3 DNA reads TGCAGCGTTCGAAGGGCGGGCCCCAGCTCCTACGAGCAGTACTTC.

In its sample, this clone was seen once. This chain connects TRBV29-1 to TRBJ1-3; no definite D call. CDR1 is SQVTM, CDR2 ANQGSEA, per germline. The CDR3 extends over 13 amino acids. V was shortened by 4 bases and J by 0 bases, with 7 bases between the two germline ends. The CDR3 bases are TGCAGCGTTGTAAAACACTCTGGAAACACCATATATTTT. This translates into CSVVKHSGNTIYF.

This clone was counted a single time. V usage is TRBV14 and J usage is TRBJ2-7, with 10 nucleotides matching TRBD2. The germline V gene encodes CDR1 SGHDN and CDR2 FVKESK. Trimming took 4 bases from V and 3 from J; bases not matched to a gene: 6. This CDR3 region has 15 residues. The CDR3 protein is CASSLTSGIHYEQYF. The CDR3 DNA reads TGTGCCAGCAGCCTCACTAGCGGGATACACTACGAGCAGTACTTC.

The chain is built from TRBV6-5 and TRBJ2-7; 8 nucleotides match TRBD2. Germline V gene lookup returns CDR1 MNHEY and CDR2 SVGAGI. Trimming at V came to 8 bases and at J to 3 bases, leaving 6 bases not matched to a gene. CDR3 length equals 13 residues. The CDR3 region is CASGRLASYEQYF. CDR3 sequence (DNA): TGTGCCAGCGGAAGACTAGCGAGCTACGAGCAGTACTTC.

The gene calls are TRBV7-9 and TRBJ2-7; 10 bases are a match to TRBD2. Germline assignment: CDR1 SEHNR and CDR2 FQNEAQ (reference sequence). The CDR3 is 17 amino acids. V gave up 2 bases and J gave up 4 bases; unmatched junction bases: 11. The CDR3, as DNA: TGTGCCAGCAGCTTATTGTCTAGCGGGAGTCTGCGGTACGAGCAGTACTTC. Protein product: CASSLLSSGSLRYEQYF.

This clone appeared once. V usage is TRBV11-2 and J usage is TRBJ2-3; 9 nucleotides match TRBD2. V trimming: 3 bases; J trimming: 4 bases; junction bases outside the gene matches: 8. Germline CDR1 and CDR2: SGHAT and FQNNGV. This CDR3 region has 16 residues. CDR3 sequence reads: CASSFVAGGPSDTQYF. DNA of the CDR3: TGTGCCAGCAGCTTCGTCGCGGGAGGGCCCTCAGATACGCAGTATTTT. The complete variable domain, with remaining parts taken from reference TRBV11-2 and TRBJ2-3, reads EAGVAQSPRYKIIEKRQSVAFWCNPISGHATLYWYQQILGQGPKLLIQFQNNGVVDDSQLPKDRFSAERLKGVDSTLKIQPAKLEDSAVYLCASSFVAGGPSDTQYFGPGTRLTVL.

V is TRBV10-2 and J is TRBJ2-1; D might be TRBD1 or TRBD2, each matching 6 bases. Deletions cut 4 bases from V and 4 bases from J, with 17 bases between. This CDR3 region has 16 residues. Germline CDR1 reads WSHSY; CDR2 reads SAAADI. The CDR3 loop is CASSVEGGHVYNEQFF. CDR3 nucleotides: TGCGCCAGCAGTGTCGAGGGGGGCCATGTATACAATGAGCAGTTCTTC.